This is a list of T cell receptor beta chains from one sample in a study of blood T cells in healthy people across ages. Each CDR3 protein is one row after TCRdb ran MiXCR on the 5' RACE reads. The sample includes around 1,000,000 distinct CDR3 sequences, almost 25% of them seen just once. The sample also formed part of further work on T cells of mothers and their children.

The sample taken for sequencing was blood. These receptors all stem from a girl aged 2 to 10 in good health. The CDR3 runs from the conserved cysteine through the conserved F or W. D genes are given only for firm matches. A clone size is listed for some rows: how often the clone was seen (once, few, many), or a class if it is expanded.

v_gene,abundance,d_gene,j_gene,CDR3aa,CDR3nt
TRBV27,NA,TRBD2,TRBJ2-5,CASSLSATSEGKETQYF,TGTGCCAGCAGTTTATCTGCGACTAGCGAGGGGAAAGAGACCCAGTACTTC
TRBV7-6,few,NA,TRBJ1-5,CASSLDDGQPQHF,TGTGCCAGCAGCTTAGATGACGGGCAGCCCCAGCATTTT
TRBV6-1,NA,TRBD1,TRBJ1-2,CASSVQTGVNYGYTF,TGTGCCAGCAGTGTACAGACAGGGGTTAACTATGGCTACACCTTC
TRBV2,few,NA,TRBJ1-5,CASSEAGGSRQPQHF,TGTGCCAGCAGTGAAGCAGGGGGGAGTAGGCAGCCCCAGCATTTT
TRBV12-3/TRBV12-4,NA,NA,TRBJ2-1,CASSYRDAEQFF,TGTGCCAGCAGTTACCGGGACGCCGAACAGTTCTTC
TRBV20-1,NA,TRBD2,TRBJ2-7,CSAREGGGAPREQYF,TGCAGTGCTAGAGAAGGCGGGGGGGCCCCTCGCGAGCAGTACTTC
TRBV20-1,few,NA,TRBJ1-4,CSDPAGFYEKLFF,TGCAGTGATCCCGCCGGATTCTATGAAAAACTGTTTTTT
TRBV20-1,NA,NA,TRBJ1-3,CSATGPGENTIYF,TGCAGTGCTACTGGGCCGGGGGAGAACACCATATATTTT
TRBV3-1,NA,NA,TRBJ2-1,CASSQEGVAPGSYNEQFF,TGTGCCAGCAGCCAAGAAGGGGTAGCCCCGGGCTCCTACAATGAGCAGTTCTTC
TRBV10-3,few,NA,TRBJ2-3,CAISESGSDTDTQYF,TGTGCCATCAGTGAGTCGGGGAGCGACACAGATACGCAGTATTTT
TRBV10-3,few,TRBD1,TRBJ2-7,CAISRTGGPYEQYF,TGTGCCATCAGCCGGACAGGGGGCCCCTACGAGCAGTACTTC
TRBV12-3/TRBV12-4,NA,TRBD2,TRBJ2-3,CASSSTLAGVDRDTQYF,TGTGCCAGCAGTTCAACCTTAGCGGGGGTAGATAGAGATACGCAGTATTTT
TRBV5-5,few,TRBD1,TRBJ1-3,CASSFLDRAVENTIYF,TGTGCCAGCAGCTTTCTGGACAGGGCCGTGGAAAACACCATATATTTT
TRBV20-1,NA,TRBD2,TRBJ2-2,CSAQPGLADTGELFF,TGCAGTGCCCAGCCGGGACTAGCAGACACCGGGGAGCTGTTTTTT
TRBV28,NA,NA,TRBJ2-1,CASSPGALSYNEQFF,TGTGCCAGCAGTCCGGGGGCCCTATCCTACAATGAGCAGTTCTTC
TRBV12-3/TRBV12-4,few,NA,TRBJ1-5,CASSLGGGEGLNQPQHF,TGTGCCAGCAGCCTTGGCGGGGGCGAGGGCCTAAATCAGCCCCAGCATTTT
TRBV2,NA,TRBD1,TRBJ1-5,CASRQTGFNQLQHF,TGTGCCAGCAGGCAGACAGGGTTCAATCAGCTCCAGCATTTT
TRBV7-8,NA,NA,TRBJ2-3,CASSPPMGGGADTQYF,TGTGCCAGCAGCCCCCCGATGGGGGGAGGAGCAGATACGCAGTATTTT
TRBV20-1,few,NA,TRBJ2-5,CSAFELGGGETQYF,TGCAGTGCTTTCGAACTAGGGGGAGGGGAGACCCAGTACTTC
TRBV5-5,NA,NA,TRBJ1-4,CASSGDVDGEKLFF,TGTGCCAGCAGCGGGGACGTGGACGGTGAAAAACTGTTTTTT
TRBV9,many,NA,TRBJ1-4,CASSVMAGDHEKLFF,TGTGCCAGCAGCGTAATGGCAGGGGATCATGAAAAACTGTTTTTT
TRBV4-1,NA,NA,TRBJ2-7,CASSPGGAPSYEQYF,TGCGCCAGCAGCCCCGGAGGAGCCCCTTCCTACGAGCAGTACTTC
TRBV29-1,NA,NA,TRBJ2-7,CSVEPSGSGYEQYF,TGCAGCGTTGAACCCTCCGGTAGCGGCTACGAGCAGTACTTC
TRBV11-2,NA,TRBD2,TRBJ2-5,CTSSSRGASGTQETQYF,TGTACCAGCAGCTCCAGGGGGGCTAGCGGGACACAAGAGACCCAGTACTTC
TRBV11-2,NA,TRBD2,TRBJ2-1,CASSYAGGQKQFF,TGTGCCAGCAGCTATGCGGGAGGGCAAAAGCAGTTCTTC
TRBV12-3/TRBV12-4,NA,TRBD1,TRBJ2-5,CASSFTGGVETQYF,TGTGCCAGCAGTTTTACAGGGGGCGTAGAGACCCAGTACTTC
TRBV6-5,few,NA,TRBJ1-3,CASSYSSTSGNTIYF,TGTGCCAGCAGTTACTCGTCCACATCTGGAAACACCATATATTTT
TRBV20-1,NA,NA,TRBJ2-3,CSIPGRDIADTQYF,TGCAGTATTCCGGGGAGGGACATCGCAGATACGCAGTATTTT
TRBV20-1,few,TRBD1,TRBJ2-7,CSASTLDRASYEQYF,TGCAGTGCTAGTACCTTGGACAGGGCCTCCTACGAGCAGTACTTC
TRBV7-2,NA,NA,TRBJ1-1,CASRTYLPTEAFF,TGTGCCAGTAGAACCTATCTCCCCACTGAAGCTTTCTTT
TRBV29-1,NA,NA,TRBJ1-2,CSAGTPVGYTF,TGCAGCGCCGGGACACCGGTGGGCTACACCTTC
TRBV4-3,once,TRBD2,TRBJ2-7,CASSQEPSGEYEQYF,TGCGCCAGCAGCCAAGAACCCAGCGGGGAATACGAGCAGTACTTC
TRBV5-1,few,TRBD1,TRBJ2-7,CASSLSGTGPYEQYF,TGCGCCAGCAGCCTTTCCGGGACAGGTCCGTACGAGCAGTACTTC
TRBV9,few,TRBD2,TRBJ2-1,CASSVGGGTSLNEQFF,TGTGCCAGCAGCGTAGGAGGGGGGACTAGCCTCAATGAGCAGTTCTTC
TRBV29-1,NA,NA,TRBJ1-2,CSGEGLTHGYTF,TGCAGCGGGGAGGGCCTCACCCATGGCTACACCTTC
TRBV19,NA,TRBD2,TRBJ2-7,CASSIFGGRDYEQYF,TGTGCCAGTAGTATTTTTGGCGGGAGAGACTACGAGCAGTACTTC
TRBV9,NA,NA,TRBJ2-1,CASSVGGAKYNEQFF,TGTGCCAGCAGCGTGGGGGGGGCGAAATACAATGAGCAGTTCTTC
TRBV12-3/TRBV12-4,NA,NA,TRBJ2-5,CASSATGTLVETQYF,TGTGCCAGCAGTGCCACCGGGACCCTCGTCGAGACCCAGTACTTC
TRBV4-1,NA,TRBD2,TRBJ2-2,CASSHTSGEYTGELFF,TGCGCCAGCAGCCATACTAGCGGGGAATACACCGGGGAGCTGTTTTTT
TRBV7-9,NA,NA,TRBJ2-7,CASSLGPTVSYEQYF,TGTGCCAGCAGCTTAGGACCAACGGTTTCCTACGAGCAGTACTTC